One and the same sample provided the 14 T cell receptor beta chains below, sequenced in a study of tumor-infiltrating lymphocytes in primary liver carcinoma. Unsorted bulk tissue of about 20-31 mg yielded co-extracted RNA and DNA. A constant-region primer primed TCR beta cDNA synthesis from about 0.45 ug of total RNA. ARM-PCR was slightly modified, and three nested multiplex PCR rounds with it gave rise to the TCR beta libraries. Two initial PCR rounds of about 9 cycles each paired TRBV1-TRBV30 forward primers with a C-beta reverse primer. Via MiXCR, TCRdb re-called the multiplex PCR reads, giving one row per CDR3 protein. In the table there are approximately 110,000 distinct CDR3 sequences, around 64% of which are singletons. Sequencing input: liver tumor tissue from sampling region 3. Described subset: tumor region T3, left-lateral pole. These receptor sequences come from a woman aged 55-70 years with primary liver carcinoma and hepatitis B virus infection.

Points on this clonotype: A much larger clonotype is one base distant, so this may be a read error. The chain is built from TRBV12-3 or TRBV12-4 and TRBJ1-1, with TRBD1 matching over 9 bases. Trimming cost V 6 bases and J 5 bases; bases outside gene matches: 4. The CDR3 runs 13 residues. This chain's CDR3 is CASSRDRDTEAFF. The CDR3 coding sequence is TGTGCCAGCAGCCGGGACAGGGATACTGAAGCTTTCTTT.

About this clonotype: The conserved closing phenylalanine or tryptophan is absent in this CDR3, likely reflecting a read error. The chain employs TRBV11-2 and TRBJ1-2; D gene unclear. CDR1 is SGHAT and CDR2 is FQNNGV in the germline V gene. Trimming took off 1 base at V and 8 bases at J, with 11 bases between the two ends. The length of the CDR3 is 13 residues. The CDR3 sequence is CASSLGMYRGYTS. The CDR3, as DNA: TGTGCCAGCAGCTTAGGCATGTATCGAGGCTACACCTCC.

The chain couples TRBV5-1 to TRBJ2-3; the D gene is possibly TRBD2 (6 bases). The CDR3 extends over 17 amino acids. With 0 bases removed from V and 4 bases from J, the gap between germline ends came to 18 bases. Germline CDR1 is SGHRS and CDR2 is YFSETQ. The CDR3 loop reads CASSLGLIGRSADTQYF. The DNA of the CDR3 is TGCGCCAGCAGCTTGGGCCTTATCGGGAGAAGTGCAGATACGCAGTATTTT.

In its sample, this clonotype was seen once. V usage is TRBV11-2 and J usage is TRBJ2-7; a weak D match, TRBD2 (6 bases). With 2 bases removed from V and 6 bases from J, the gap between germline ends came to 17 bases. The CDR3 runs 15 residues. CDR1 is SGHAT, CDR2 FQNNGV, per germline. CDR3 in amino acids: CASSLTTGAFSEQYF. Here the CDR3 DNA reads TGTGCCAGCAGCTTAACCACGGGAGCCTTTAGCGAGCAGTACTTC. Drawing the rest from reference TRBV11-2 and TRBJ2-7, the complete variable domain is EAGVAQSPRYKIIEKRQSVAFWCNPISGHATLYWYQQILGQGPKLLIQFQNNGVVDDSQLPKDRFSAERLKGVDSTLKIQPAKLEDSAVYLCASSLTTGAFSEQYFGPGTRLTVT.

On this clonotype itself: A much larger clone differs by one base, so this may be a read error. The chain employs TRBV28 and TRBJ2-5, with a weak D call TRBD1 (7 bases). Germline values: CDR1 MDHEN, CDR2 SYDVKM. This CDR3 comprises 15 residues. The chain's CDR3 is CVSTPGDRVEETQYF. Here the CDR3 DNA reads TGTGTCAGCACCCCGGGAGACAGGGTGGAAGAGACCCAGTACTTC.

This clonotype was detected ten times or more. CDR3 nucleotides: TGCAGCGTTCCCCGACCCCCAATGAACACTGAAGCTTTCTTT. Its protein product is CSVPRPPMNTEAFF. The chain couples TRBV29-1 to TRBJ1-1; no firm D call. Germline V lookup: CDR1 SQVTM, CDR2 ANQGSEA. The CDR3 consists of 14 residues. Trimming took off 5 bases at V and 0 bases at J, with 13 bases between the two ends.

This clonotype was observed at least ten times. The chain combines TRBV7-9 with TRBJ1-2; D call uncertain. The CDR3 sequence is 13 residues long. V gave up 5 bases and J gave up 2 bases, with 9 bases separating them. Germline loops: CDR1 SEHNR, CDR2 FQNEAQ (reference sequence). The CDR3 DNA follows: TGTGCCAGCAGCCCCTCCGGAAACTATGGCTACACCTTC. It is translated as CASSPSGNYGYTF.

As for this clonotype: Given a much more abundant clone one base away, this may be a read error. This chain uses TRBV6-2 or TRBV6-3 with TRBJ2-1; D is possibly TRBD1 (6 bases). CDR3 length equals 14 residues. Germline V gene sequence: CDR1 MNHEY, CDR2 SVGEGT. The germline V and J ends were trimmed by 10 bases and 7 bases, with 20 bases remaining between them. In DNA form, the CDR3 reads TGTGCCAACAGCACAGGGCAGGAAGTGAATGAGCAGTTCTTC. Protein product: CANSTGQEVNEQFF.

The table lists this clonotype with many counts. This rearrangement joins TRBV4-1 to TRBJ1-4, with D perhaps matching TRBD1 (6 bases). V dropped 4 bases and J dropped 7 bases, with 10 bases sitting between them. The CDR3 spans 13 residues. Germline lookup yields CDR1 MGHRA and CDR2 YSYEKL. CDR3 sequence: CASSLRQVEKLFF. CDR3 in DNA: TGCGCCAGCAGCCTCAGACAGGTTGAAAAACTGTTTTTT.

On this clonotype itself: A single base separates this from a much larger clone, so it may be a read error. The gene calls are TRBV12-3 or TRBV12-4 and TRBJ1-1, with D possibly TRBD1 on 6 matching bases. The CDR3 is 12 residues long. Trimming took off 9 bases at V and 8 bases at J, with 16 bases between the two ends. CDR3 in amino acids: CARSRTGTEAFF. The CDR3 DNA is TGTGCCAGGAGTCGGACCGGGACAGAAGCTTTCTTT.

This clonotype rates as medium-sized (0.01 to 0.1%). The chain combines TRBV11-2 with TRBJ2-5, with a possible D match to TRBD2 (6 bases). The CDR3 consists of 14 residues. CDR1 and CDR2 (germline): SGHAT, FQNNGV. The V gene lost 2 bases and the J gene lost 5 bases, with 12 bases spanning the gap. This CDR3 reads CASSLTPEGETQYF. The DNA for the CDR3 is TGTGCCAGCAGCTTAACCCCGGAGGGGGAGACCCAGTACTTC.

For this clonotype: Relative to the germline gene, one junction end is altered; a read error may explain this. CDR3 sequence: CVSSLGLGGSTYKQYF. DNA of the CDR3: TGTGTCAGCAGCTTAGGTCTCGGGGGCTCCACCTACAAGCAGTACTTC. The chain has TRBV11-2 and TRBJ2-7, with D possibly called TRBD1 or TRBD2 (6 bases each). Per germline, CDR1 SGHAT and CDR2 FQNNGV. CDR3 length equals 16 residues.

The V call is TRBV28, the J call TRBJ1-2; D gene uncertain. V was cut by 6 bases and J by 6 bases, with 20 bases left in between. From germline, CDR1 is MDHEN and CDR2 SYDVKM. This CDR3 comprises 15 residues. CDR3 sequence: CASRVFQAESDGYTF. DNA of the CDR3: TGTGCCAGCAGGGTGTTTCAGGCAGAGTCTGATGGCTACACCTTC.

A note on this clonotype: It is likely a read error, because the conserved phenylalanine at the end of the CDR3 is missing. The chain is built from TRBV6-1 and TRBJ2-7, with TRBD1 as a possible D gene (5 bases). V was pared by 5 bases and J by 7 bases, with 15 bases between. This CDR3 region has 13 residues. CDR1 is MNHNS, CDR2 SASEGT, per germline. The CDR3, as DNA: TGTGCCAGCAGTCCCCGGACAAGATGGGAGCAGTACATC. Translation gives CASSPRTRWEQYI.